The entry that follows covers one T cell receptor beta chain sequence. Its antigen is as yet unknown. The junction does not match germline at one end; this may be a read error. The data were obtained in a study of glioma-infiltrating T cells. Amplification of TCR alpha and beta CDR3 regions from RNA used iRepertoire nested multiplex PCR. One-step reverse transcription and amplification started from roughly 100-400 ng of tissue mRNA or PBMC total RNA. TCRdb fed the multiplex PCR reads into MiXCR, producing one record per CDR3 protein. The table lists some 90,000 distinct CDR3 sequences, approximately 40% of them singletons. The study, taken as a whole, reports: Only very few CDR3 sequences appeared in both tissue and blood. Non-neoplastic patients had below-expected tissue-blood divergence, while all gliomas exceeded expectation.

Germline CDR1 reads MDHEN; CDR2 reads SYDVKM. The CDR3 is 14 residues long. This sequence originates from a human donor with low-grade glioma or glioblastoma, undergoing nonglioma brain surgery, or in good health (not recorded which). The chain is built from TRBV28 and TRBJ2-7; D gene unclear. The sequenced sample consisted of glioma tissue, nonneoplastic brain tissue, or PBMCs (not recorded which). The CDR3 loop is CASSLRVVPYEQYF. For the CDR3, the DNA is TGTGCCAGCAGTTTAAGGGTCGTTCCCTACGAGCAATACTTC.